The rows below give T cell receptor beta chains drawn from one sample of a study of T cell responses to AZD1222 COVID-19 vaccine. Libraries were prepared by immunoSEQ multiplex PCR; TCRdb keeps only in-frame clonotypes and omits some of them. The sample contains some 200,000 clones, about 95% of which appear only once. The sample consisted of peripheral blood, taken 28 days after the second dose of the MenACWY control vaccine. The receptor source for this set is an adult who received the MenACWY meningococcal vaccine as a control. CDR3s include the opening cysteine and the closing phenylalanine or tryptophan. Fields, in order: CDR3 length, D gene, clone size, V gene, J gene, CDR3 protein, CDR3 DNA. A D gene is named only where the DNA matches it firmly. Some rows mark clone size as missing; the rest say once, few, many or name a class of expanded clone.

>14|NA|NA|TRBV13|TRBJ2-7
CASSSSQGNYEQYF
TGTGCCAGCAGCTCAAGTCAGGGAAACTACGAGCAGTACTTC
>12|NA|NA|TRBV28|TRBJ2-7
CASTLGGYEQYF
TGTGCCAGCACCCTGGGGGGCTACGAGCAGTACTTC
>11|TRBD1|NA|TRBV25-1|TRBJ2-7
CARTGSHEQYF
TGTGCCAGGACAGGGTCCCACGAGCAGTACTTC
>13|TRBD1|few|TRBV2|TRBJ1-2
CASSGTGNGGYTF
TGTGCCAGCAGTGGGACAGGGAACGGCGGCTACACCTTC
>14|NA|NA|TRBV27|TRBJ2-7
CASSLSPGLYEQYF
TGTGCCAGCAGTTTATCCCCGGGGTTATACGAGCAGTACTTC
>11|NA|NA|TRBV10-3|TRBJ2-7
CAISWGNEQYF
TGTGCCATCAGTTGGGGGAACGAGCAGTACTTC
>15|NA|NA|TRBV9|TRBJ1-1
CASSVGDVMNTEAFF
TGTGCCAGCAGCGTGGGGGACGTCATGAACACTGAAGCTTTCTTT
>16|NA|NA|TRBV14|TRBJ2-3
CASSQDEVGSGDTQYF
TGTGCCAGCAGCCAAGACGAAGTAGGCAGTGGGGATACGCAGTATTTT
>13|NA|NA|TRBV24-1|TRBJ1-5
CATSVGRNQPQHF
TGTGCCACCAGTGTGGGAAGAAATCAGCCCCAGCATTTT
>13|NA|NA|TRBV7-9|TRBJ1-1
CASSLGGGTEAFF
TGTGCCAGCAGCTTAGGGGGAGGCACTGAAGCTTTCTTT
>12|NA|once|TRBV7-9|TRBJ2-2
CASNPLDGELFF
TGTGCCAGCAACCCCTTGGACGGGGAGCTGTTTTTT
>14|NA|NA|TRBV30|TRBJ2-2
CAWSAGRHTGELFF
TGTGCCTGGAGTGCGGGACGTCACACCGGGGAGCTGTTTTTT
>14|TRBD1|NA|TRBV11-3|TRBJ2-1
CASSLARTGNEQFF
TGTGCCAGCAGCTTAGCCCGGACAGGCAATGAGCAGTTCTTC
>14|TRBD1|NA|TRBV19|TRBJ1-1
CASSPRDRNTEAFF
TGTGCCAGTAGTCCGAGGGACAGGAACACTGAAGCTTTCTTT
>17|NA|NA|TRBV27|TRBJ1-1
CASSLTGGRSRHTEAFF
TGTGCCAGCAGTTTAACGGGGGGACGGAGTAGACACACTGAAGCTTTCTTT
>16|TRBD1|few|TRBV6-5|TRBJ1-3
CASSSTGTVSGNTIYF
TGTGCCAGCAGTTCTACCGGGACAGTCTCTGGAAACACCATATATTTT
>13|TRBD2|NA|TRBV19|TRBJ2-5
CASSRGLDETQYF
TGTGCCAGTAGTAGGGGACTAGACGAGACCCAGTACTTC
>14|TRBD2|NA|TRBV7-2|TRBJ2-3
CASSFSRGGDTQYF
TGTGCCAGCAGCTTCTCACGCGGGGGAGATACGCAGTATTTT
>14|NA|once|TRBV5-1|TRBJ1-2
CASSLEGKKDGYTF
TGCGCCAGCAGCTTGGAAGGGAAGAAGGATGGCTACACCTTC
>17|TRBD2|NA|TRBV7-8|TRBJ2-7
CASSLISLGAGGDEQYF
TGTGCCAGCAGCTTAATCTCGCTCGGGGCGGGGGGCGACGAGCAGTACTTC
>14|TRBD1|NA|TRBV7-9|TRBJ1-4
CASSPQGDNEKLFF
TGTGCCAGCAGCCCACAGGGGGATAATGAAAAACTGTTTTTT
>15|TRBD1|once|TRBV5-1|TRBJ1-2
CASSPMSGTGDGYTF
TGCGCCAGCAGCCCTATGTCCGGGACAGGGGATGGCTACACCTTC
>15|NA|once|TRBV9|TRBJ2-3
CASSGLGSGTDTQYF
TGTGCCAGCAGCGGATTGGGGTCGGGCACAGATACGCAGTATTTT
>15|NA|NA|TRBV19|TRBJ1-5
CASRPTGSSNQPQHF
TGTGCCAGTAGGCCAACAGGGTCTAGCAATCAGCCCCAGCATTTT
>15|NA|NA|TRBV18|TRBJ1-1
CASSPSSAVNTEAFF
TGTGCCAGCTCACCATCGAGCGCAGTTAACACTGAAGCTTTCTTT
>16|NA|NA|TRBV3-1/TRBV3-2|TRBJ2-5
CASSQVGTENQETQYF
TGTGCCAGCAGCCAAGTGGGCACGGAGAACCAAGAGACCCAGTACTTC
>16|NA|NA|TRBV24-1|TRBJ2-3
CATSSAEGIGTDTQYF
TGTGCCACCAGCTCCGCTGAGGGTATCGGCACAGATACGCAGTATTTT
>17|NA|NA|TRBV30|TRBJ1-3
CAWSVWGQWSSGNTIYF
TGTGCCTGGAGTGTTTGGGGGCAATGGAGCTCTGGAAACACCATATATTTT
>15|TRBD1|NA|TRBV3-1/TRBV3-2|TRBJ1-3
CASSQYRGPGNTIYF
TGTGCCAGCAGCCAATACAGGGGGCCAGGAAACACCATATATTTT
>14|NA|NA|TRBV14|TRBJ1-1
CASSRGALNTEAFF
TGTGCCAGCAGCCGGGGGGCACTGAACACTGAAGCTTTCTTT
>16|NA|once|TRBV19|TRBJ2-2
CASSGLQVGNTGELFF
TGTGCCAGTAGTGGCCTCCAAGTGGGGAACACCGGGGAGCTGTTTTTT
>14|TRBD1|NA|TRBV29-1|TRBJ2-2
CSVRDRGSTGELFF
TGCAGCGTCAGGGACAGGGGAAGCACCGGGGAGCTGTTTTTT
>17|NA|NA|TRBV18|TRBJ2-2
CASSPPGGQRGTGELFF
TGTGCCAGCTCACCACCAGGAGGGCAGAGAGGCACCGGGGAGCTGTTTTTT
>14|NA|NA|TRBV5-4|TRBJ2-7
CASSWGVSSYEQYF
TGTGCCAGCAGCTGGGGAGTTAGCTCCTACGAGCAGTACTTC
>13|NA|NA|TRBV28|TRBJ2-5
CASSLSGGETQYF
TGTGCCAGCAGTTTATCCGGCGGTGAGACCCAGTACTTC
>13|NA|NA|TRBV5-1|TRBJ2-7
CASSLDSDYEQYF
TGCGCCAGCAGCCTCGACAGCGATTACGAGCAGTACTTC
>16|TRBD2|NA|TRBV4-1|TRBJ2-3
CASSPRTSGGADTQYF
TGCGCCAGCAGCCCCCGGACTAGCGGGGGGGCAGATACGCAGTATTTT
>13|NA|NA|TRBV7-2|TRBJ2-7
CASSLRGWDEQYF
TGTGCCAGCAGCTTGCGGGGCTGGGACGAGCAGTACTTC
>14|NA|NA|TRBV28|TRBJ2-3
CASSFGERADTQYF
TGTGCCAGCAGTTTCGGAGAACGAGCAGATACGCAGTATTTT
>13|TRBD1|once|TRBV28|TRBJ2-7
CASSGTGVREQYF
TGTGCCAGCAGCGGGACAGGGGTTCGGGAGCAGTACTTC
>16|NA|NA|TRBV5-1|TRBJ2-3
CASSLANSGNTDTQYF
TGCGCCAGCAGCTTGGCGAACAGCGGCAACACAGATACGCAGTATTTT
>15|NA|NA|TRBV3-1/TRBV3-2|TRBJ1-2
CASSQGLGGGYGYTF
TGTGCCAGCAGCCAAGGTTTAGGAGGTGGCTATGGCTACACCTTC
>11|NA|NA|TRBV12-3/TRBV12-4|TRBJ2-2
CASSRAGELFF
TGTGCCAGCAGTAGGGCCGGGGAGCTGTTTTTT
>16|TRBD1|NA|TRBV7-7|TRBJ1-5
CASSLEGAYSNQPQHF
TGTGCCAGCAGCTTAGAGGGGGCCTATAGCAATCAGCCCCAGCATTTT
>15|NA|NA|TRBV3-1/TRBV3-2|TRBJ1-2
CASSQGLGTNYGYTF
TGTGCCAGCAGCCAAGGTCTTGGGACCAACTATGGCTACACCTTC
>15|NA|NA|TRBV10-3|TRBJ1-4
CAISEGGGPNEKLFF
TGTGCCATCAGTGAGGGGGGTGGGCCTAATGAAAAACTGTTTTTT
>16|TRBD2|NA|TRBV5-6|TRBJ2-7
CASTLTSGGIPYEQYF
TGTGCCAGCACCCTGACTAGCGGGGGAATACCTTACGAGCAGTACTTC
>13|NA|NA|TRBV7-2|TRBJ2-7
CASSLGAVNEQYF
TGTGCCAGCAGCTTAGGGGCGGTCAACGAGCAGTACTTC
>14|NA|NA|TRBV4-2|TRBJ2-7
CASSQEQGSYEQYF
TGTGCCAGCAGCCAAGAACAGGGATCCTACGAGCAGTACTTC
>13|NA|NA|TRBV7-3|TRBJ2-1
CASSPGTYNEQFF
TGTGCCAGCAGTCCCGGGACTTATAATGAGCAGTTCTTC
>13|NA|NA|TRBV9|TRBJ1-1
CASSALQSTEAFF
TGTGCCAGCAGCGCCCTACAGTCTACTGAAGCTTTCTTT
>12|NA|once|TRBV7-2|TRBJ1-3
CASSLLRNTIYF
TGTGCCAGCAGCTTATTAAGAAACACCATATATTTT
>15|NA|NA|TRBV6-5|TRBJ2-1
CASSYSTGTYNEQFF
TGTGCCAGCAGTTACTCCACCGGAACCTACAATGAGCAGTTCTTC
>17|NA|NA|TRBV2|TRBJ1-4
CASSETEPAITNEKLFF
TGTGCCAGCAGTGAAACAGAACCCGCAATTACGAATGAAAAACTGTTTTTT